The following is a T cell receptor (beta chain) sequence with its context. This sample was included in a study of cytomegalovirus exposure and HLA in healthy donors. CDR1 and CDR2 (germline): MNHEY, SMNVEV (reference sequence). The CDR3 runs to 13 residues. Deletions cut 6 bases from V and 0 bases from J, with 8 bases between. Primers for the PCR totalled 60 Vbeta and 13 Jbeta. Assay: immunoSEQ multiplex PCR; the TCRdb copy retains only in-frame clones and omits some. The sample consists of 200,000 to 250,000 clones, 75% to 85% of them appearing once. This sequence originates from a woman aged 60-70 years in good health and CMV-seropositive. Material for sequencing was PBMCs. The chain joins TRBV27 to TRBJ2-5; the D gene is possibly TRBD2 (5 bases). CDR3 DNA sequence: TGTGCCAGCAGGAGAGGGTACCAAGAGACCCAGTACTTC. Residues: CASRRGYQETQYF.